This T cell receptor (beta chain) appears in the sequencing data of a study of cytomegalovirus exposure and HLA in healthy donors. The PCR was carried out with 60 Vbeta primers and 13 Jbeta primers. Profiled with immunoSEQ multiplex PCR; TCRdb holds only in-frame clones, not every one. Of 150,000 to 170,000 clones in the sample, over 70% are singletons; the top ten hold under 2.5%. The CDR3 runs to 16 residues. Germline V lookup: CDR1 MGHRA, CDR2 YSYEKL. V trimming: 0 bases; J trimming: 7 bases; junction bases outside the gene matches: 7. The donors comprised healthy bone marrow donors. This TCR was recovered from a man aged 25 to 40 in good health and CMV-seronegative. The V gene is TRBV4-1, the J gene TRBJ2-5; TRBD2 aligns across 11 bases. Sample: PBMCs. DNA for the CDR3: TGCGCCAGCAGCCAAGAGCCTGATAGCGGGGGGGGGACCCAGTACTTC. Its translation is CASSQEPDSGGGTQYF.